A single sample is the source of the 10 T cell receptor beta chains below, sequenced in a study of blood T cell repertoires in COVID-19. The protocol was immunoSEQ multiplex PCR, while the TCRdb copy is restricted to in-frame clones and leaves out a portion. This table holds about 260,000 clones, around 90% found once. Sequencing input: peripheral blood. Receptor source: a human donor in a cohort sampled during active COVID-19.

This clone was seen only once. DNA of the CDR3: TGTGCCAGCAGCTTAGTAGGGACTAGCGGCCCCGACGAGCAGTACTTC. This encodes CASSLVGTSGPDEQYF. This chain connects TRBV7-2 to TRBJ2-7, with 11 bases that match TRBD2. Unmatched junction bases numbered 7, after V lost 1 base and J lost 5 bases. The CDR3 length is 16 residues. CDR1 and CDR2 from the germline V gene are SGHTA and FQGNSA.

The J gene is TRBJ1-2, the V gene TRBV15, with 9 bases aligning to TRBD1. V was clipped by 1 base and J by 8 bases; unmatched bases: 5. This CDR3 contains 14 residues. From germline, CDR1 is LNHNV and CDR2 YYDKDF (reference sequence). The CDR3 nucleotides read TGTGCCACCAGCAGAGGGGACAGGGCCCGCGGCTACACCTTC. This codes for CATSRGDRARGYTF.

The count of this clone is one. The CDR3 DNA follows: TGTGCCAGCAGCTTACGACAGTCTTGGGGCGGCTACACCTTC. This translates into CASSLRQSWGGYTF. The chain carries TRBV7-9 and TRBJ1-2; D perhaps matches TRBD1 (5 bases). This CDR3 is built from 14 residues. Trimming pared 2 bases from V and 8 bases from J, leaving 15 bases between. CDR1 SEHNR and CDR2 FQNEAQ come from the germline V gene (reference sequence).

The V gene is TRBV18, the J gene TRBJ1-4; tentatively, D is TRBD1 (5 bases). This CDR3 is 15 amino acids long. V was pared by 1 base and J by 8 bases, with 14 bases between. CDR1 and CDR2 (germline): KGHSH, LQKENI. The CDR3 region is CASSPQGKGNEKLFF. As DNA, the CDR3 is TGTGCCAGCTCACCACAGGGGAAAGGAAACGAAAAACTGTTTTTT.

The rearrangement links TRBV19 to TRBJ1-1; a weak D match, TRBD1 (6 bases). The CDR3 runs to 15 residues. The V gene lost 4 bases and the J gene lost 2 bases, with 14 bases spanning the gap. The V gene's germline CDR1 is LNHDA and CDR2 SQIVND (reference sequence). The CDR3 DNA follows: TGTGCCAGTAGTACAACACACAGGGCCAACACTGAAGCTTTCTTT. Amino acids: CASSTTHRANTEAFF.

This rearrangement joins TRBV27 to TRBJ2-5; weak D call: TRBD2 (6 bases). V lost 1 base and J lost 2, with 17 bases in between. There are 17 residues in the CDR3. From germline, CDR1 is MNHEY and CDR2 SMNVEV (reference sequence). The CDR3 here is CASSLFGGGGGQETQYF. The CDR3 region has the DNA TGTGCCAGCAGTTTATTTGGGGGAGGAGGAGGGCAAGAGACCCAGTACTTC.

The chain couples TRBV7-2 to TRBJ1-1; 8 bases are shared with TRBD1. CDR1 and CDR2 (germline): SGHTA, FQGNSA. This CDR3 spans 12 amino acids. Trimming cost V 4 bases and J 6 bases; bases outside gene matches: 1. DNA for the CDR3: TGTGCCAGCAGCTCGGACAGGGCTGAAGCTTTCTTT. The encoded protein is CASSSDRAEAFF. Full variable domain (outside the CDR3, taken from reference TRBV7-2 and TRBJ1-1): GAGVSQSPSNKVTEKGKDVELRCDPISGHTALYWYRQSLGQGLEFLIYFQGNSAPDKSGLPSDRFSAERTGGSVSTLTIQRTQQEDSAVYLCASSSDRAEAFFGQGTRLTVV.

The chain employs TRBV28 and TRBJ1-5; tentatively, D is TRBD1 (5 bases). From germline, CDR1 is MDHEN and CDR2 SYDVKM. The V gene lost 3 bases and the J gene lost 6 bases, with 21 bases spanning the gap. CDR3 length: 17 amino acids. The CDR3 region is CASSLLYGGGFGQPQHF. CDR3 in DNA: TGTGCCAGCAGTTTGTTATATGGGGGGGGGTTCGGTCAGCCCCAGCATTTT.

J is TRBJ1-2 and V is TRBV30, with 8 bases matching TRBD1. The germline CDR1 and CDR2 sequences are GTSNPN and SVGIG (reference sequence). After removal of 7 bases from V and 3 bases from J, the junction contained 7 bases not matched to a gene. The CDR3 covers 13 residues. In nucleotides, the CDR3 is TGTGCCTACAACCAGGGGGCCGACTATGGCTACACCTTC. Protein product: CAYNQGADYGYTF.

This clone showed up just a few times. V gene TRBV15 combines with J gene TRBJ2-7; perhaps TRBD1 as D (6 bases). Germline values: CDR1 LNHNV, CDR2 YYDKDF (reference sequence). The CDR3 is 15 amino acids. Trimming shortened V by 1 base and J by 3 bases, and 13 bases separated the two germline ends. The CDR3 DNA reads TGTGCCACCAGCAGAGGCCGAGCAGGGGACTACGAGCAGTACTTC. It is translated as CATSRGRAGDYEQYF.